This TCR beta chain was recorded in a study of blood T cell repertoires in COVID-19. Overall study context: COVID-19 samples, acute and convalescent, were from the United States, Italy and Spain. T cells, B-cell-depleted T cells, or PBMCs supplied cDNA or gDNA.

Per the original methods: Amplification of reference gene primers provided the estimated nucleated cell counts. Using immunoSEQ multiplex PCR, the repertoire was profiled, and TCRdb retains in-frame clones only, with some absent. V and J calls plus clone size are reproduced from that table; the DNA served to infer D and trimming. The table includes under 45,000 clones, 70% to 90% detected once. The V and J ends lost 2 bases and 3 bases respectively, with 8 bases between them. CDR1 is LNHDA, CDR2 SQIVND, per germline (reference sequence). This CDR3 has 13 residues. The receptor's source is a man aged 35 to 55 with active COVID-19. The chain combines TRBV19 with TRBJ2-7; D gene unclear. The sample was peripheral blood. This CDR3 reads CASSIPGNYEQYF. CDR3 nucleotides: TGTGCCAGTAGTATACCAGGAAACTACGAGCAGTACTTC.